This is a list of T cell receptor beta chains from one sample in a study of T-cell reconstitution after alpha-beta-depleted transplantation in children. TCRdb re-called the PCR reads with MiXCR, one entry per CDR3 protein. Among about a million distinct CDR3 sequences, roughly 29% were seen once, and the ten largest hold about 28%. The sample here was PBMCs, mostly from graft donor cells, taken 360 days after TCRalphabeta/CD19-depleted stem cell transplant. These receptors were collected from a boy in the first two years of life who had a stem cell transplant for SCID, so the T cells may come from the graft donor. Both conserved end residues are part of each CDR3. Part of the rows lack a size; the others show once, few, many or a class for expanded clones.

v_gene	j_gene	abundance	CDR3aa
TRBV3-1	TRBJ2-1	few	CASSLGLAGGPGQFF
TRBV7-8	TRBJ2-1	.	CASSLEAKRGWDEQFF
TRBV12-3/TRBV12-4	TRBJ2-7	few	CASSNLAGDYEQYF
TRBV10-3	TRBJ2-3	few	CAINTRTGTDTQYF
TRBV12-3/TRBV12-4	TRBJ2-1	many	CAIGPYNEQFF
TRBV7-8	TRBJ2-1	.	CASSYSRRQGIDNEQFF
TRBV5-1	TRBJ1-2	few	CASITGGSNSLFGYGYTF
TRBV4-3	TRBJ2-2	few	CASSQDLRTGAASTGELFF
TRBV14	TRBJ2-1	few	CASSHLAAGDHLITMSRRTSEQFF
TRBV4-2	TRBJ2-1	few	CASSPQTGGSYNEQFF
TRBV12-3/TRBV12-4	TRBJ1-5	once	CASRSFGFQPQHF
TRBV7-2	TRBJ2-1	.	CASSLARVGGYNEQFF
TRBV12-3/TRBV12-4	TRBJ1-1	.	CASSPGDLNTEAFF
TRBV15	TRBJ2-5	few	CATSKLGQGGPETQYF
TRBV28	TRBJ2-7	.	CASSAARGHFWEQYF
TRBV20-1	TRBJ2-3	.	CSARGSFNTQYF
TRBV7-9	TRBJ2-5	.	CASSLRTGLQETQYF
TRBV12-3/TRBV12-4	TRBJ1-3	few	CASSSRQGSYSGNTIYF
TRBV28	TRBJ2-7	.	CATQAGTGSGGAYEQYF
TRBV6-5	TRBJ2-1	.	CASRDSGKKGGNEQFF
TRBV2	TRBJ1-3	few	CASNQALSGNTIYF
TRBV27	TRBJ2-3	.	CASSPLFGGGATDTQYF
TRBV28	TRBJ1-1	.	CASSLNRVSGTEAFF
TRBV5-6	TRBJ1-2	.	CASSLTGQVDGYTF
TRBV5-1	TRBJ2-1	.	CASSLKGTDYNEQFF
TRBV12-3/TRBV12-4	TRBJ2-3	.	CASGKTDTQYF
TRBV7-2	TRBJ2-1	few	CASSFMGIHEQFF
TRBV6-6	TRBJ1-2	few	CASAGSLGGYTF
TRBV5-6	TRBJ2-3	once	CASKVQGIFTDTQYF
TRBV20-1	TRBJ1-3	few	CSARAGVGGNTIYF
TRBV4-1	TRBJ1-4	few	CASSQDSATNEKLFF
TRBV20-1	TRBJ2-3	once	CSASGQRPRDTQYF
TRBV15	TRBJ1-3	few	CATSREVWVSGNTIYF
TRBV7-2	TRBJ2-1	.	CASSLSGPEFF
TRBV5-1	TRBJ2-5	.	CATAGTQGGTETQYF
TRBV5-1	TRBJ2-5	.	CASSLARPVQETQYF
TRBV5-1	TRBJ1-3	.	CASSRAGSGNTIYF
TRBV5-1	TRBJ2-3	.	CASSLTTGGLSTDTQYF
TRBV7-3	TRBJ2-3	.	CASSYTTGGAADTQYF
TRBV20-1	TRBJ1-5	few	CSAGVTKGEPQHF
TRBV20-1	TRBJ1-1	few	CSAREPGGGPTEAFF
TRBV20-1	TRBJ2-5	few	CSAKSGGKPETQYF
TRBV12-3/TRBV12-4	TRBJ2-6	.	CASSPPGPPEANVLTF
TRBV7-8	TRBJ1-2	few	CASSIPGYGYTF
TRBV7-2	TRBJ1-6	.	CASSFSFPGARNSPLHF
TRBV28	TRBJ2-7	few	CASSYIRLAYEQYF
TRBV12-3/TRBV12-4	TRBJ2-1	.	CASSLKGGLGSEQFF
TRBV20-1	TRBJ2-1	few	CSAVAGGLYNEQFF
TRBV5-1	TRBJ2-3	.	CASSLTGLRTDTQYF
TRBV6-5	TRBJ2-1	.	CASSYWGDNEQFF